This T cell receptor beta chain was sequenced in a study of blood T cell repertoires in COVID-19. This clone has only one observation. Sequenced by immunoSEQ multiplex PCR; TCRdb stores in-frame clones only, minus some. The repertoire holds 70,000 to 85,000 clones, with approximately 86% as singletons. V lost 4 bases to trimming and J lost 6 bases; unmatched junction nucleotides: 12. The CDR3 totals 16 residues. Germline values: CDR1 SGDLS, CDR2 YYNGEE. The rearrangement joins TRBV9 to TRBJ2-2; the match to TRBD1 covers 7 bases. Input material: peripheral blood. The receptor comes from a woman aged 55-69 years with acute or convalescent COVID-19. This CDR3 reads CASSPYDRAAAGELFF. CDR3 nucleotides: TGTGCCAGCAGCCCCTATGACAGGGCTGCCGCCGGGGAGCTGTTTTTT.